Presented here are 25 T cell receptor beta chains from one specimen sequenced in a study of vaccination and CD4 T cells after COVID-19. The assay that was used to sequence DNA from cultured CD4+ T cells was the Oncomine TCR Beta short-read assay. TCRdb redid the calling of the PCR reads with MiXCR, one entry per CDR3 protein. This table holds around 30,000 distinct CDR3 sequences, approximately 40% found once. Time point: late sampling 161 to 241 days after vaccination in a few convalescent patients. Treatment indicated: roughly 11-day PBMC culture with coronavirus spike peptide pools or control peptides (ViraFEST assay). Their antigens are not known. This specimen was CD4+ T cells from blood, cultured in vitro, taken about 7 months after SARS-CoV-2 vaccination. These receptors were collected from a human donor who had recovered from COVID-19.

This clonotype has only a few counts. The chain couples TRBV6-5 to TRBJ1-5, with 9 bases identical to TRBD1. J was trimmed by 6 bases and V by 0 bases; bases with no gene match: 3. CDR1 is MNHEY and CDR2 is SVGAGI in the germline V gene. CDR3 size: 15 residues. The CDR3 protein is CASSYSQGASQPQHF. The CDR3 nucleotides are TGTGCCAGCAGTTACTCACAGGGGGCATCTCAGCCCCAGCATTTT.

The rearrangement links TRBV18 to TRBJ2-7, with D perhaps TRBD2 (7 bases). This CDR3 has 16 residues. The V and J ends lost 0 bases and 6 bases respectively, with 18 bases between them. Germline CDR1 and CDR2: KGHSH and LQKENI. CDR3 nucleotides: TGTGCCAGCTCACCACCCGGGCCGGGGGGCGCGTCCGAGCAGTACTTC. It codes for CASSPPGPGGASEQYF.

This chain joins TRBV7-9 and TRBJ2-2; 9 bases fit TRBD2. The trim removed 5 bases at V and 3 bases at J, leaving 7 bases unmatched. CDR1 is SEHNR and CDR2 is FQNEAQ in the germline V gene (reference sequence). The CDR3 loop spans 16 amino acids. This CDR3 reads CASSRRGGYDTGELFF. The CDR3 nucleotides are TGTGCCAGCAGCCGGCGGGGGGGGTATGACACCGGGGAGCTGTTTTTT.

This clonotype has only a few counts. The rearrangement links TRBV15 to TRBJ2-5; a possible D gene is TRBD1 (7 bases). V lost 5 bases, J lost 2 bases, and 24 bases lay in between. The CDR3 loop spans 18 amino acids. CDR1 and CDR2 from the germline V gene are LNHNV and YYDKDF (reference sequence). The DNA of the CDR3 is TGTGCCACCAGCTTAGAGAACGCCCTGACAGGGACTCAAGAGACCCAGTACTTC. Encoded protein: CATSLENALTGTQETQYF. The full variable domain, in which reference TRBV15 and TRBJ2-5 provide the parts outside the CDR3, is DAMVIQNPRYQVTQFGKPVTLSCSQTLNHNVMYWYQQKSSQAPKLLFHYYDKDFNNEADTPDNFQSRRPNTSFCFLDIRSPGLGDTAMYLCATSLENALTGTQETQYFGPGTRLLVL.

V gene TRBV20-1 combines with J gene TRBJ2-5; weak D call: TRBD1 (5 bases). In germline, CDR1 is DFQATT, CDR2 SNEGSKA (reference sequence). The V end was cut by 5 bases, the J end by 1 base, with 17 bases between. The CDR3 is 15 amino acids. The CDR3 region has the DNA TGCAGTGCTTACGATGGGGCCGGGCTCCAAGAGACCCAGTACTTC. Protein: CSAYDGAGLQETQYF.

This chain links TRBV4-1 with TRBJ1-1, with D perhaps TRBD1 (5 bases). Germline CDR1 is MGHRA and CDR2 is YSYEKL. CDR3 length equals 16 residues. Trimming took off 5 bases at V and 6 bases at J, with 22 bases between the two ends. This CDR3 reads CASSDNWSQGGAEAFF. In DNA form, the CDR3 reads TGCGCCAGCAGCGATAACTGGAGTCAGGGAGGGGCTGAAGCTTTCTTT.

V is TRBV6-5 and J is TRBJ1-1, with D possibly matching TRBD1 (5 bases). Trimming pared 4 bases from V and 0 bases from J, leaving 9 bases between. CDR3 length equals 14 residues. The germline CDR1 and CDR2 sequences are MNHEY and SVGAGI. The CDR3 bases are TGTGCCAGCAGTTCGCGGGGGGTGAACACTGAAGCTTTCTTT. Amino acids: CASSSRGVNTEAFF.

This clonotype turned up a few times. The chain is built from TRBV7-8 and TRBJ2-5, with 8 nucleotides matching TRBD2. Unmatched junction bases numbered 18, after V lost 4 bases and J lost 5 bases. Germline values: CDR1 SGHVS, CDR2 FQNEAQ. CDR3 length equals 18 residues. CDR3 bases: TGTGCCAGCAGCTCCCGTGTGATCTCCGGGAGGGCCGGGGAGACCCAGTACTTC. Amino acid sequence: CASSSRVISGRAGETQYF.

This clonotype has only a few counts. The chain employs TRBV5-1 and TRBJ2-5; no firm D call. The CDR3 spans 13 residues. CDR1 SGHRS and CDR2 YFSETQ come from the germline V gene. Trimming took 2 bases from V and 4 from J, leaving 9 bases between them. CDR3 nucleotides: TGCGCCAGCAGCTTTGGAGAGTCAGAGACCCAGTACTTC. This translates into CASSFGESETQYF.

The V gene is TRBV20-1, the J gene TRBJ2-2, with D maybe TRBD2 (6 bases). The CDR3 is 16 residues long. V was trimmed by 1 base and J by 4 bases, leaving 16 bases between them. Germline CDR1 DFQATT, CDR2 SNEGSKA (reference sequence). The CDR3 region is CSARGPFGSATGELFF. As DNA, the CDR3 is TGCAGTGCTAGAGGTCCGTTCGGGAGCGCCACCGGGGAGCTGTTTTTT.

The gene calls are TRBV28 and TRBJ2-3; no clear D gene. Between the trimmed V and J ends, which lost 4 bases and 6 bases, there was a span of 20 bases. CDR1 and CDR2 from the germline V gene are MDHEN and SYDVKM. The CDR3 spans 16 residues. The CDR3 here is CASSSLLGLSSDTQYF. The DNA for the CDR3 is TGTGCCAGCAGTTCCCTTTTAGGGTTGAGTTCGGATACGCAGTATTTT. Based on the CDR3 plus reference TRBV28 and TRBJ2-3, the full variable domain is DVKVTQSSRYLVKRTGEKVFLECVQDMDHENMFWYRQDPGLGLRLIYFSYDVKMKEKGDIPEGYSVSREKKERFSLILESASTNQTSMYLCASSSLLGLSSDTQYFGPGTRLTVL.

The chain is built from TRBV20-1 and TRBJ2-1; the D is unclear. V gave up 2 bases and J gave up 4 bases, with 15 bases separating them. CDR1 is DFQATT and CDR2 is SNEGSKA in the germline V gene (reference sequence). This CDR3 region has 15 residues. The CDR3 sequence: CSARFRLLSYNEQFF. CDR3 DNA sequence: TGCAGTGCTAGATTTCGGTTACTTTCATACAATGAGCAGTTCTTC.

The chain employs TRBV6-4 and TRBJ2-7; D possibly corresponds to TRBD2 (5 bases). Germline assignment: CDR1 MRHNA and CDR2 SNTAGT. CDR3 size: 16 residues. V lost 2 bases to trimming and J lost 5 bases, with 19 bases between them. This chain's CDR3 is CASSDTQRKDLHEQYF. The DNA of the CDR3 is TGTGCCAGCAGTGACACCCAGCGGAAGGATCTCCACGAGCAGTACTTC.

In this sample, this clonotype turned up a few times. This chain uses TRBV6-1 with TRBJ1-2; D gene ambiguous. The germline gives CDR1 MNHNS, CDR2 SASEGT. Trimming removed 5 bases from V and 2 bases from J, with 21 bases in between. The CDR3 sequence is 17 residues long. The CDR3 reads CASSPGRRRQQNYGYTF. CDR3 sequence (DNA): TGTGCCAGCAGTCCCGGACGCCGGAGGCAACAAAACTATGGCTACACCTTC.

This clonotype has only a few counts. The junction departs from germline at one end; a sequencing error may be responsible. V usage is TRBV7-7 and J usage is TRBJ2-2; D remains unclear. Germline loops: CDR1 SSHAT, CDR2 FNYEAQ (reference sequence). The CDR3 has 12 residues. The CDR3 sequence: CASSDRTGELFF. CDR3 nucleotides: TGTGCTAGCAGTGATAGGACCGGGGAGCTGTTTTTT.

This clonotype has more than one count but fewer than ten. The chain carries TRBV7-9 and TRBJ2-5, with D possibly matching TRBD1 (5 bases). V lost 4 bases to trimming and J lost 2 bases, with 5 bases between them. Germline-derived CDR1 and CDR2 are SEHNR and FQNEAQ (reference sequence). The CDR3 spans 12 residues. CDR3 sequence reads: CASSSGQETQYF. CDR3 in DNA: TGTGCCAGCAGCTCAGGGCAAGAGACCCAGTACTTC.

This clonotype has a handful of counts. V gene TRBV4-1 combines with J gene TRBJ2-3; tentatively, D is TRBD1 (6 bases). Trimming stripped 9 bases from V and 0 bases from J, with 16 bases between. The CDR3 consists of 15 residues. CDR1 is MGHRA and CDR2 is YSYEKL in the germline V gene. In nucleotides, the CDR3 is TGCGCCAGTAAAGCGAACAGGGTTAGCACAGATACGCAGTATTTT. Translation gives CASKANRVSTDTQYF.

There are a few counts of this clonotype. The chain uses TRBV11-1 and TRBJ2-2; 8 bases align to TRBD2. Germline V CDR1 and CDR2: SGHAT, FQDESV (reference sequence). Trimming took 4 bases from V and 0 from J; bases not matched to a gene: 10. This CDR3 spans 18 amino acids. CDR3 sequence (DNA): TGTGCCAGCAGCTCAGGACGCGGGAGGAACGCGAACACCGGGGAGCTGTTTTTT. The encoded protein is CASSSGRGRNANTGELFF.

There are a few counts of this clonotype. V and J are TRBV19 and TRBJ2-5; D gene uncertain. The germline V and J ends were trimmed by 5 bases and 5 bases, with 15 bases remaining between them. This CDR3 is built from 14 residues. From germline, CDR1 is LNHDA and CDR2 SQIVND (reference sequence). CDR3 DNA: TGTGCCAGTAGTGCGGACCGCACGCGGGAGACCCAGTACTTC. This sequence encodes CASSADRTRETQYF.

This clonotype was counted once. Written as DNA, the CDR3 is TGTGCCAGCAGTTTATACGGGCTTACGTACCAAGAGACCCAGTACTTC. Translating it yields CASSLYGLTYQETQYF. The gene calls are TRBV28 and TRBJ2-5; D unclear. Germline assignment: CDR1 MDHEN and CDR2 SYDVKM. V shed 1 base and J shed 0 bases, with 12 bases lying between them. CDR3 length: 16 residues. Combining the CDR3 with reference TRBV28 and TRBJ2-5 gives the whole variable domain DVKVTQSSRYLVKRTGEKVFLECVQDMDHENMFWYRQDPGLGLRLIYFSYDVKMKEKGDIPEGYSVSREKKERFSLILESASTNQTSMYLCASSLYGLTYQETQYFGPGTRLLVL.

This clonotype is classed as medium-sized. The chain uses TRBV6-1 and TRBJ2-3; 7 bases are a match to TRBD2. After removal of 8 bases from V and 3 bases from J, the junction contained 2 bases not matched to a gene. The CDR3 sequence is 12 residues long. CDR1 is MNHNS and CDR2 is SASEGT in the germline V gene. CDR3 protein: CASGGSTDTQYF. DNA of the CDR3: TGTGCCAGCGGCGGGAGTACAGATACGCAGTATTTT.

This clonotype was seen only a few times. The chain uses TRBV7-3 and TRBJ2-1; the match to TRBD2 covers 7 bases. Germline lookup yields CDR1 SGHTA and CDR2 FQGTGA. The junction had 6 bases not matched to a gene; V was cut back by 1 base and J by 3 bases. The CDR3 is 16 amino acids. The CDR3 sequence is CASSLSGEGNYNEQFF. The CDR3 DNA is TGTGCCAGCAGCTTAAGCGGGGAGGGGAACTACAATGAGCAGTTCTTC. Together with reference TRBV7-3 and TRBJ2-1, the CDR3 gives the full variable domain: GAGVSQTPSNKVTEKGKYVELRCDPISGHTALYWYRQSLGQGPEFLIYFQGTGAADDSGLPNDRFFAVRPEGSVSTLKIQRTERGDSAVYLCASSLSGEGNYNEQFFGPGTRLTVL.

The chain carries TRBV28 and TRBJ2-7, with D possibly matching TRBD1 (6 bases). The V gene lost 6 bases and the J gene lost 2 bases, with 17 bases spanning the gap. In germline, CDR1 is MDHEN, CDR2 SYDVKM. This CDR3 region has 15 residues. The CDR3 region has the DNA TGTGCCAGCAGCCCTGCGTTGGCAGGGGCCTACGAGCAGTACTTC. This codes for CASSPALAGAYEQYF.

This clonotype was counted between two and nine times. The chain is built from TRBV7-9 and TRBJ2-3, with no clear D. The CDR3 extends over 13 amino acids. Deletions cut 3 bases from V and 0 bases from J, with 4 bases between. Germline CDR1 is SEHNR and CDR2 is FQNEAQ (reference sequence). CDR3 region: CASSFDSTDTQYF. CDR3 nucleotide sequence: TGTGCCAGCAGCTTTGATAGCACAGATACGCAGTATTTT.

The CDR3 region has the DNA TGTGCCAGCAGGGTAGCGGGAGGGCCTGGTGAGCAGTTCTTC. Translated: CASRVAGGPGEQFF. The genes are TRBV27 and TRBJ2-1, with 11 bases that match TRBD2. The CDR3 extends over 14 amino acids. Germline V gene data show CDR1 as MNHEY and CDR2 as SMNVEV (reference sequence). V was pared by 6 bases and J by 9 bases, with 7 bases of the junction left unmatched.